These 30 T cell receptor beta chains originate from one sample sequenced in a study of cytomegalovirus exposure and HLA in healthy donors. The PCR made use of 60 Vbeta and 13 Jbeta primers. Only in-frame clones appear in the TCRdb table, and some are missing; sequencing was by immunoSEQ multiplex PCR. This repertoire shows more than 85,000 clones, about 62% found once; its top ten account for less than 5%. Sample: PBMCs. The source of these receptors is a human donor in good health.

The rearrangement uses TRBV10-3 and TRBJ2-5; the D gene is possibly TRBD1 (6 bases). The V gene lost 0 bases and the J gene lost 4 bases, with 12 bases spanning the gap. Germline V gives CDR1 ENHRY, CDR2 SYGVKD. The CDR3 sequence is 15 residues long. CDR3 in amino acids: CAISESQLGGETQYF. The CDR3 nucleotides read TGTGCCATCAGTGAGTCACAACTAGGGGGAGAGACCCAGTACTTC.

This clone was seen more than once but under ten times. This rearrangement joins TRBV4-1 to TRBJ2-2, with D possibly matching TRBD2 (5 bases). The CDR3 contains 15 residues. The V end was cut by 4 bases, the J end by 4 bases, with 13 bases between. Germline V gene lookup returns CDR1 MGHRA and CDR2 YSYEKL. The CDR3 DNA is TGCGCCAGCAGCCTAGCGTGGGTGATCACCGGGGAGCTGTTTTTT. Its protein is CASSLAWVITGELFF.

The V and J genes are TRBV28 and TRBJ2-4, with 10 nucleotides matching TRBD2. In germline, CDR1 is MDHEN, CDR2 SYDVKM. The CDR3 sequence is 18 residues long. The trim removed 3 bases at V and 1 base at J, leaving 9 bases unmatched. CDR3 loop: CASSFLLTSGAAKNIQYF. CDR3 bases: TGTGCCAGCAGTTTCCTCCTTACTAGCGGGGCGGCCAAAAACATTCAGTACTTC.

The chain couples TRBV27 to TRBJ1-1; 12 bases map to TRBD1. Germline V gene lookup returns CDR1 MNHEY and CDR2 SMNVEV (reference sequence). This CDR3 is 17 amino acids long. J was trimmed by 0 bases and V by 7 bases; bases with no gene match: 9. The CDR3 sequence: CASKSGQGATMNTEAFF. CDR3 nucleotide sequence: TGTGCCAGCAAATCGGGACAGGGGGCTACGATGAACACTGAAGCTTTCTTT.

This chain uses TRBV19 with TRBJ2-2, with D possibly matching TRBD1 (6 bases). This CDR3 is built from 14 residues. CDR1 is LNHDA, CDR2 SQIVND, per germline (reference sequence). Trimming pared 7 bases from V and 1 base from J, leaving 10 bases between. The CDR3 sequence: CASTDSQNTGELFF. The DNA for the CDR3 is TGTGCCAGTACGGACAGTCAGAACACCGGGGAGCTGTTTTTT.

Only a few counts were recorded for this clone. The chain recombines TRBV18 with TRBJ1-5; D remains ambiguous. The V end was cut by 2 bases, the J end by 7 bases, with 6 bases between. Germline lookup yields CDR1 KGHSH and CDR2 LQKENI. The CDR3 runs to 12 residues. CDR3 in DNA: TGTGCCAGCTCACCAACGGGACAGCCCCAGCATTTT. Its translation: CASSPTGQPQHF.

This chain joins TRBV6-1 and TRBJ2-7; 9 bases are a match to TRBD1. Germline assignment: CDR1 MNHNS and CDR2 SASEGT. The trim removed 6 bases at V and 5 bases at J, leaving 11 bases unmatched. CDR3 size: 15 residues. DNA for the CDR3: TGTGCCAGCAGATCCGGGACAGGGAGTTTCCACGAGCAGTACTTC. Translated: CASRSGTGSFHEQYF.

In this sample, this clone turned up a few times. The CDR3 reads CASIRGRLSSGNTIYF. In DNA, the CDR3 is TGTGCCAGCATCCGCGGAAGACTCAGCTCTGGAAACACCATATATTTT. The chain recombines TRBV13 with TRBJ1-3; D not certain. The germline V and J ends were trimmed by 7 bases and 0 bases, with 16 bases remaining between them. Germline lookup yields CDR1 PRHDT and CDR2 FYEKMQ (reference sequence). The CDR3 extends over 16 amino acids.

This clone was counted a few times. The CDR3 here is CAWRRKGTSSEQYF. The DNA of the CDR3 is TGTGCCTGGAGGCGGAAAGGGACTAGCTCCGAGCAGTACTTC. The V gene is TRBV30, the J gene TRBJ2-7; 9 nucleotides align to TRBD2. With 3 bases clipped from V and 6 bases from J, the junction kept 9 bases outside the gene matches. Looked up from germline, CDR1 is GTSNPN and CDR2 is SVGIG (reference sequence). This CDR3 region has 14 residues.

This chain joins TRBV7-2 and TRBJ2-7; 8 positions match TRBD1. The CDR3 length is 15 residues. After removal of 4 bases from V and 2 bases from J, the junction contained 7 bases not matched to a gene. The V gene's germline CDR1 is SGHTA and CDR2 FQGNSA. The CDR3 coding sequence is TGTGCCAGCAGCTCAGCCGGGACAGGTCCCTACGAGCAGTACTTC. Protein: CASSSAGTGPYEQYF.

CDR3 amino acids: CASSQDRAGGYTF. The CDR3 nucleotides are TGTGCCAGCAGCCAAGATAGGGCGGGTGGCTACACCTTC. The chain uses TRBV14 and TRBJ1-2; D uncertain. The CDR3 is 13 residues long. Germline-derived CDR1 and CDR2 are SGHDN and FVKESK. The germline V and J ends were trimmed by 0 bases and 7 bases, with 9 bases remaining between them.

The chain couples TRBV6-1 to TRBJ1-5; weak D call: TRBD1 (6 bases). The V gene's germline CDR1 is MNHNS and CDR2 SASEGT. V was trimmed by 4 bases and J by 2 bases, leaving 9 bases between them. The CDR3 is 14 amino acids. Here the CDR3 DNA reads TGTGCCAGCAGTGGACAGGCGGGCAATCAGCCCCAGCATTTT. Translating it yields CASSGQAGNQPQHF.

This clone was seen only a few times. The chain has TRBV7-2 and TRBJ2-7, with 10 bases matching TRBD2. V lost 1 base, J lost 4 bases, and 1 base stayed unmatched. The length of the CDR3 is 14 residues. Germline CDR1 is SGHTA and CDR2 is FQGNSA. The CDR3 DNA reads TGTGCCAGCAGCTTAGGACTAGCGGGTTACGAGCAGTACTTC. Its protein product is CASSLGLAGYEQYF. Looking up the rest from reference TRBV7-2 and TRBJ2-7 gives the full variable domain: GAGVSQSPSNKVTEKGKDVELRCDPISGHTALYWYRQSLGQGLEFLIYFQGNSAPDKSGLPSDRFSAERTGGSVSTLTIQRTQQEDSAVYLCASSLGLAGYEQYFGPGTRLTVT.

In nucleotides, the CDR3 is TGTGCCAGCAGCTCACCGGACAGGGAGGAGGAGACCCAGTACTTC. Protein sequence: CASSSPDREEETQYF. V usage is TRBV7-8 and J usage is TRBJ2-5, with TRBD1 identical over 8 bases. The CDR3 runs to 15 residues. Losses at the gene ends were 4 bases for V and 5 bases for J; bases not matched to a gene: 9. Germline lookup yields CDR1 SGHVS and CDR2 FQNEAQ.

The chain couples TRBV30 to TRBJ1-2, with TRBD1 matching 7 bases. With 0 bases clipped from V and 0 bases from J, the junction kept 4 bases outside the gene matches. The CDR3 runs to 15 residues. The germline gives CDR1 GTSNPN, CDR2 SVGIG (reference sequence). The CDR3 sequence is CAWSVGQVTNYGYTF. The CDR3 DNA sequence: TGTGCCTGGAGTGTCGGACAGGTTACTAACTATGGCTACACCTTC.

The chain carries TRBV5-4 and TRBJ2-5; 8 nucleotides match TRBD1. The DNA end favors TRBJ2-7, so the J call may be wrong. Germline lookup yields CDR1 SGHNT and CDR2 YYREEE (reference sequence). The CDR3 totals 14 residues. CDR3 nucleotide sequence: TGTGCCAGCAGCTCGACAGGGGACCCCTACGAGCAGTACTTC. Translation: CASSSTGDPYEQYF.

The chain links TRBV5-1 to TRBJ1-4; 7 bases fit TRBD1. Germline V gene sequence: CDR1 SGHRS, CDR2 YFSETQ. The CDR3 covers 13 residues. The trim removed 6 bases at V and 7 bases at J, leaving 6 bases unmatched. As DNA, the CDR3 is TGCGCCAGCACCAAGGGGGCAGGTGAAAAACTGTTTTTT. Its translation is CASTKGAGEKLFF.

CDR3 sequence (DNA): TGCGCCAGCAGTGAGTCTTCAGGGGTCTACGAGCAGTACTTC. It yields the protein CASSESSGVYEQYF. The chain links TRBV10-2 to TRBJ2-7; possible D gene TRBD1, 6 bases. Trimming removed 0 bases at V and 3 bases at J, with 9 bases between. Germline CDR1 and CDR2: WSHSY and SAAADI. This CDR3 has 14 amino acids.

The CDR3 nucleotides are TGCGCCAGCAGCCACTTCCAGGGGGCAAGCTACGAGCAGTACTTC. This codes for CASSHFQGASYEQYF. The rearrangement links TRBV4-1 to TRBJ2-7; 8 positions match TRBD1. Trimming took 3 bases from V and 3 from J; bases not matched to a gene: 7. The CDR3 consists of 15 residues. Germline CDR1 and CDR2: MGHRA and YSYEKL.

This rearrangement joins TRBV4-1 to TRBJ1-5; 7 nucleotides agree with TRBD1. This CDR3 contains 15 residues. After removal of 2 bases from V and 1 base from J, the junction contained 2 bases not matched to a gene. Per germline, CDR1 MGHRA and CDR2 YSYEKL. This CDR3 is CASSQLQGSNQPQHF. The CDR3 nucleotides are TGCGCCAGCAGCCAATTACAGGGGAGCAATCAGCCCCAGCATTTT.

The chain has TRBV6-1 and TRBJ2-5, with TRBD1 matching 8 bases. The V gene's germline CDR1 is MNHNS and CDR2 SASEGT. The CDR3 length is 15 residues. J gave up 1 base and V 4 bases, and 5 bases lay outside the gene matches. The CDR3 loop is CASSVWTGSQETQYF. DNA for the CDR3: TGTGCCAGCAGTGTTTGGACAGGGTCCCAAGAGACCCAGTACTTC.

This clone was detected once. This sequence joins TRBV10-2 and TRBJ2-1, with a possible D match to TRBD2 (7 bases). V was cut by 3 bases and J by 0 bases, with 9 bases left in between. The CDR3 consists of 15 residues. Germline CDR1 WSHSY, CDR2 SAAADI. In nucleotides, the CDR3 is TGCGCCAGCAGTGATCGGGGGGCCTCCTACAATGAGCAGTTCTTC. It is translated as CASSDRGASYNEQFF.

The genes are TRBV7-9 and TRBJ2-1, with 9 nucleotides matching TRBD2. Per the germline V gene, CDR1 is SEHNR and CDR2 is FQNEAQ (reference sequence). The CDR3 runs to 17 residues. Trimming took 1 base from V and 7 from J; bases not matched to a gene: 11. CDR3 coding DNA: TGTGCCAGCAGCTTAGGAAAGACTAGCGGAGGCGTTAATGAGCAGTTCTTC. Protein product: CASSLGKTSGGVNEQFF.

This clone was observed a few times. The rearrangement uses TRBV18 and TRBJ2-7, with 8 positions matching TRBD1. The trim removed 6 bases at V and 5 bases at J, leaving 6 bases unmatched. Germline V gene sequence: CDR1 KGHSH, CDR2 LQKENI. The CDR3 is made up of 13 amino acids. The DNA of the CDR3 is TGTGCCAGCTCGACGGACAGGGCACACGAGCAGTACTTC. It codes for CASSTDRAHEQYF.

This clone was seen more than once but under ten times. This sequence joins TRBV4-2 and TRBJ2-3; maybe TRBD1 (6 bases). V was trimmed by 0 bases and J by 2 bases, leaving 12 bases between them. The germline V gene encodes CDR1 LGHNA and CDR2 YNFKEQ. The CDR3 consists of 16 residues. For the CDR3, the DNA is TGTGCCAGCAGCCAAGAGGTAGGGGGTTCCACAGATACGCAGTATTTT. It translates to CASSQEVGGSTDTQYF.

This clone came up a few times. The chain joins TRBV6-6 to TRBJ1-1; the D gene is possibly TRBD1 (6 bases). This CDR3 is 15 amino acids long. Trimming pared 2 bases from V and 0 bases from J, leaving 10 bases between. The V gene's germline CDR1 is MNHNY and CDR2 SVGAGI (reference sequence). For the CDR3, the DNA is TGTGCCAGCAGTTACGCCAGGGGCATGAACACTGAAGCTTTCTTT. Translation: CASSYARGMNTEAFF.

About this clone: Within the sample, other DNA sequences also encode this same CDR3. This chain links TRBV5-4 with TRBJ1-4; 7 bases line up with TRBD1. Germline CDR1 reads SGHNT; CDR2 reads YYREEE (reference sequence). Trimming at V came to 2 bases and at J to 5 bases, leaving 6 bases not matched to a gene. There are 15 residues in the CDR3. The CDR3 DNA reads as TGTGCCAGCAGCTTAATGGGACAGCCAAATGAAAAACTGTTTTTT. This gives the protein CASSLMGQPNEKLFF.

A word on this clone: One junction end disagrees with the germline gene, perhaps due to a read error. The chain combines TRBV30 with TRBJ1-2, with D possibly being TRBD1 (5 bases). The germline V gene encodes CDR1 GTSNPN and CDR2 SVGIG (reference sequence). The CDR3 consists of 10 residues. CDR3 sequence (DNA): TGTGCCTGGGGGTACAGGCTACGGATCTTC. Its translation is CAWGYRLRIF.

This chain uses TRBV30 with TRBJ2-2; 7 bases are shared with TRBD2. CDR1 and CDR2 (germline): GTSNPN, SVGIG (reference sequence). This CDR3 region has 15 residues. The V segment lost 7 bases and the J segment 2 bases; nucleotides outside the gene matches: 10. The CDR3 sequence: CASPAGVGNTGELFF. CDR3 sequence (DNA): TGTGCCTCCCCGGCGGGAGTGGGAAACACCGGGGAGCTGTTTTTT.

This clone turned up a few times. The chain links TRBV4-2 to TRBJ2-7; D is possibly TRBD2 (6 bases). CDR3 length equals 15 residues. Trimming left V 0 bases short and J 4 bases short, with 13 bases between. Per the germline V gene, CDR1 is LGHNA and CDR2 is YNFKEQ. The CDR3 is CASSQESGGLYEQYF. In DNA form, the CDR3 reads TGTGCCAGCAGCCAAGAAAGTGGGGGACTTTACGAGCAGTACTTC.